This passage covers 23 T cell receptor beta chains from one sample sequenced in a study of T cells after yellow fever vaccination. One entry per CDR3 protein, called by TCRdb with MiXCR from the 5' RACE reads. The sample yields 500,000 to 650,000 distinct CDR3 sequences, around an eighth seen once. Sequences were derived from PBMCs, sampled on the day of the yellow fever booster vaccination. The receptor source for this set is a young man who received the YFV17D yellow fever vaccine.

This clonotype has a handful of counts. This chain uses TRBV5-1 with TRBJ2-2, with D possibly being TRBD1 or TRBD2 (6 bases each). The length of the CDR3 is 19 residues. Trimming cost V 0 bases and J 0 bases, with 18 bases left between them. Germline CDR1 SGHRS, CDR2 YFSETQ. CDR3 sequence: CASSLAGDNRLSNTGELFF. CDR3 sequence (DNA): TGCGCCAGCAGCTTGGCGGGGGACAACCGTCTTTCGAACACCGGGGAGCTGTTTTTT.

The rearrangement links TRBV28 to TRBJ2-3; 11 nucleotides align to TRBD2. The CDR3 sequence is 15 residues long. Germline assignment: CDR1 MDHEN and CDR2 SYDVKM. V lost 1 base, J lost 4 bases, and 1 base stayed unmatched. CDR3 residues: CASSLLAGGSDTQYF. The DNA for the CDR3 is TGTGCCAGCAGTTTATTAGCGGGAGGGTCAGATACGCAGTATTTT.

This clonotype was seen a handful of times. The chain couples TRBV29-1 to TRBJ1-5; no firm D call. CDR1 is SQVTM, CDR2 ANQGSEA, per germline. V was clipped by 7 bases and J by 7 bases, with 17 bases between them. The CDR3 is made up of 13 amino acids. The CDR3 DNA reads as TGCAGCGCACTAGACACTCGGGGACAGCCCCAGCATTTT. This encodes CSALDTRGQPQHF.

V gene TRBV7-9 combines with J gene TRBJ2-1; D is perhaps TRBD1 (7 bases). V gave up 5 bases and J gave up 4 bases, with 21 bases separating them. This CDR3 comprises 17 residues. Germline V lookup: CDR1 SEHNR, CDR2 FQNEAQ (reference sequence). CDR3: CASSTQGQGGIYNEQFF. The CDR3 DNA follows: TGTGCCAGCAGCACACAGGGGCAGGGAGGTATTTACAATGAGCAGTTCTTC. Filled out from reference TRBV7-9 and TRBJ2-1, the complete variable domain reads DTGVSQNPRHKITKRGQNVTFRCDPISEHNRLYWYRQTLGQGPEFLTYFQNEAQLEKSRLLSDRFSAERPKGSFSTLEIQRTEQGDSAMYLCASSTQGQGGIYNEQFFGPGTRLTVL.

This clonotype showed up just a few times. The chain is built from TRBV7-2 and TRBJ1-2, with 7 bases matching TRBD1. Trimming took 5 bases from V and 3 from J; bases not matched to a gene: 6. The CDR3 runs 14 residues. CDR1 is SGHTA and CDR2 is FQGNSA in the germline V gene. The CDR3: CASSPGTDYYGYTF. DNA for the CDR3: TGTGCCAGCAGCCCGGGGACAGACTACTATGGCTACACCTTC. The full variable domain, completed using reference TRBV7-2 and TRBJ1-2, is GAGVSQSPSNKVTEKGKDVELRCDPISGHTALYWYRQSLGQGLEFLIYFQGNSAPDKSGLPSDRFSAERTGGSVSTLTIQRTQQEDSAVYLCASSPGTDYYGYTFGSGTRLTVV.

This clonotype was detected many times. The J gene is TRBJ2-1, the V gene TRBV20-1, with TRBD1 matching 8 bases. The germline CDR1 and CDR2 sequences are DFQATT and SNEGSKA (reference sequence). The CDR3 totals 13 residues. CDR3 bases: TGCGGATCGGACAGGGACGGATGGAATGAGCAGTTCTTC. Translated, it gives CGSDRDGWNEQFF.

The CDR3 DNA sequence: TGTGCCAGCTCACCAGGGTGGGGGGCCGACTACGAGCAGTACTTC. This codes for CASSPGWGADYEQYF. The rearrangement uses TRBV18 and TRBJ2-7; D may match TRBD1 or TRBD2 (6 bases each). The germline V and J ends were trimmed by 2 bases and 3 bases, with 14 bases remaining between them. CDR1 KGHSH and CDR2 LQKENI come from the germline V gene. This CDR3 spans 15 amino acids.

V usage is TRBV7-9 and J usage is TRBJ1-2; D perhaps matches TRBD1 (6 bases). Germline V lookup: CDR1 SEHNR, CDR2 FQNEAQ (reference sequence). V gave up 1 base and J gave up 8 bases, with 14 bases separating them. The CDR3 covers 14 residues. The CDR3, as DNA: TGTGCCAGCAGCTTAGGTGTGGGGGCGCAGGGCTACACCTTC. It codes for CASSLGVGAQGYTF.

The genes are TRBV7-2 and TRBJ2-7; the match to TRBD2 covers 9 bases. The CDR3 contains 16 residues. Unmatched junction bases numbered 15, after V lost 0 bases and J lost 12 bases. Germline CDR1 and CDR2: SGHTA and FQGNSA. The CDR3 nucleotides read TGTGCCAGCAGCTTAGCGAACCCGGGTAGCGGGAGTGCGACGTACTTC. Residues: CASSLANPGSGSATYF.

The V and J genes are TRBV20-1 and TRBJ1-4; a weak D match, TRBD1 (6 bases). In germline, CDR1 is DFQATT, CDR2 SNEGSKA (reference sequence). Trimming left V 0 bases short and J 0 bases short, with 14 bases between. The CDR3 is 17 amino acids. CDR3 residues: CSARDLAGDTTNEKLFF. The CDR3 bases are TGCAGTGCTAGAGATCTAGCAGGGGATACAACTAATGAAAAACTGTTTTTT.

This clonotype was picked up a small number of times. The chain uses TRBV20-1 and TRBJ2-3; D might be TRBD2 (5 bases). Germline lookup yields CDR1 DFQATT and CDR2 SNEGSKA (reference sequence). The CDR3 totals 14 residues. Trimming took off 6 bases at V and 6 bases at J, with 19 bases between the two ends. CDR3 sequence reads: CSATGLETRDTQYF. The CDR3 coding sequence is TGCAGTGCCACCGGACTTGAAACCCGGGATACGCAGTATTTT.

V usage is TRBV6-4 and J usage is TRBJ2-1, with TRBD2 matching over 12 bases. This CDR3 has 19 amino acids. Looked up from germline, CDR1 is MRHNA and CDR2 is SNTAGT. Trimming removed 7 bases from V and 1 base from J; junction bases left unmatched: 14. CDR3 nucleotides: TGTGCCAGCACCCAACTAGCGGGAGGCCTCTCTACGTCCTACAATGAGCAGTTCTTC. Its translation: CASTQLAGGLSTSYNEQFF.

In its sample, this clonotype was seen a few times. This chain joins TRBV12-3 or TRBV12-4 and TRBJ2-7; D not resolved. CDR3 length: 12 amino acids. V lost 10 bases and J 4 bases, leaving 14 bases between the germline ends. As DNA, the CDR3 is TGTGCCACCTCCAAAGTTTCTTACGAGCAGTACTTC. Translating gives CATSKVSYEQYF.

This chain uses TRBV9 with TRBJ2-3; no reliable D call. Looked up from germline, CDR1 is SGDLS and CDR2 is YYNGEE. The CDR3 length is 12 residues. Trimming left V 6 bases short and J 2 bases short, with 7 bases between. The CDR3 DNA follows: TGTGCCAGCAAAGGTCCCACAGATACGCAGTATTTT. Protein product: CASKGPTDTQYF.

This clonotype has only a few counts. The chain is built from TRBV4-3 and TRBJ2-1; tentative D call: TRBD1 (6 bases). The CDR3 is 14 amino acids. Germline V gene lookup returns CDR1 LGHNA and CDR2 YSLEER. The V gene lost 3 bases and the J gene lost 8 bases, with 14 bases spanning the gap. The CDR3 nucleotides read TGCGCCAGCAGCCATTTCTCAGGGGTTCATGAGCAGTTCTTC. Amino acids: CASSHFSGVHEQFF.

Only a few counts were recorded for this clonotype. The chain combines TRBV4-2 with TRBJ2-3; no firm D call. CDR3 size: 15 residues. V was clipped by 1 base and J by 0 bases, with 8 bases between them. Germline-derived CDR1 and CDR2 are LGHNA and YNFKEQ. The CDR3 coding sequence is TGTGCCAGCAGCCAAGGGGGAACTAGCACAGATACGCAGTATTTT. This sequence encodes CASSQGGTSTDTQYF.

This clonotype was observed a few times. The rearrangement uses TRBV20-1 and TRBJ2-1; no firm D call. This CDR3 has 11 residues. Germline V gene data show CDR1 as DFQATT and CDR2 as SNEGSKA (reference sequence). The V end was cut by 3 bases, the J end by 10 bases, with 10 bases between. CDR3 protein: CSASSLMEQFF. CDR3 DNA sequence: TGCAGTGCTAGTAGCCTAATGGAGCAGTTCTTC.

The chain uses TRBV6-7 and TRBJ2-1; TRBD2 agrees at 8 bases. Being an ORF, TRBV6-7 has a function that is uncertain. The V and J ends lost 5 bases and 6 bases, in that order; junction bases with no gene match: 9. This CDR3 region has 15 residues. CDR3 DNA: TGTGCCAGCAGTACTGAGGCCCGGGGGGGCAATGAGCAGTTCTTC. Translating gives CASSTEARGGNEQFF.

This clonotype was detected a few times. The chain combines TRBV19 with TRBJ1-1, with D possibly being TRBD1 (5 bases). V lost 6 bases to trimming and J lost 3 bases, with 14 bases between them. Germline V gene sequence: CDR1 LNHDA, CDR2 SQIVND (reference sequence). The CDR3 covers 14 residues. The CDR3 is CASSPIVRDTEAFF. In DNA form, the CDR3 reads TGTGCCAGTAGCCCTATCGTCAGGGACACTGAAGCTTTCTTT.

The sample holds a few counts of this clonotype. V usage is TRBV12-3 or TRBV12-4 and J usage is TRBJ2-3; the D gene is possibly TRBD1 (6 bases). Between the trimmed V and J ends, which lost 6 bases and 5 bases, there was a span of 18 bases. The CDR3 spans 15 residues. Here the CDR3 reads CASRAGGAFRDTQYF. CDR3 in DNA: TGTGCCAGCAGGGCTGGGGGCGCCTTTAGAGATACGCAGTATTTT.

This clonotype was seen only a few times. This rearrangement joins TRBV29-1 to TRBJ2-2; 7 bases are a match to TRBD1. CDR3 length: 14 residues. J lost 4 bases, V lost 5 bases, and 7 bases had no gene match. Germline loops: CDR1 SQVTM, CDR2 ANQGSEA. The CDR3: CSVKGQDITGELFF. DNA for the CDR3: TGCAGCGTTAAAGGACAGGACATCACCGGGGAGCTGTTTTTT.

The CDR3 DNA follows: TGCAGTGCTAGGGTGAGGGGTGTCGATACGCAGTATTTT. Protein product: CSARVRGVDTQYF. This sequence joins TRBV20-1 and TRBJ2-3; D is tentatively TRBD1 or TRBD2 (5 bases each). CDR1 is DFQATT and CDR2 is SNEGSKA in the germline V gene (reference sequence). The germline V and J ends were trimmed by 3 bases and 6 bases, with 13 bases remaining between them. The CDR3 totals 13 residues.

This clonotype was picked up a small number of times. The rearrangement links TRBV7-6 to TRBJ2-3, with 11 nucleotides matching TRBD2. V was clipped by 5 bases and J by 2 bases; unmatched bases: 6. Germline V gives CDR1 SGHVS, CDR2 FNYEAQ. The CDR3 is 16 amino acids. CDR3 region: CASSVQTSGTTDTQYF. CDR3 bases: TGTGCCAGCAGCGTACAGACTAGCGGGACCACAGATACGCAGTATTTT.